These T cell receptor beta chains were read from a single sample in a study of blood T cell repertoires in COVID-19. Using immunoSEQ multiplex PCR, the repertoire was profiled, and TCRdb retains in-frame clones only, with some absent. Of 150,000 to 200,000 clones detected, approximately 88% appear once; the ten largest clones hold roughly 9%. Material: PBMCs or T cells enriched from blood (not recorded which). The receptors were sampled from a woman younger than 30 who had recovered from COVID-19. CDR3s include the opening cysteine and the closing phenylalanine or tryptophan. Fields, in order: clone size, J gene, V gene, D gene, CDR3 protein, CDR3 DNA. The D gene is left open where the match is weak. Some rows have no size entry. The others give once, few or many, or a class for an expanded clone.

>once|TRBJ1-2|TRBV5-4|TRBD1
CASSLALGGTYGYTF
TGTGCCAGCAGCTTGGCCTTAGGGGGCACGTATGGCTACACCTTC
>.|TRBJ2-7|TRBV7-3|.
CASSLFSTYEQYF
TGTGCCAGCAGCTTATTCTCTACCTACGAGCAGTACTTC
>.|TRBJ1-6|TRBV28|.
CASSSTPQGGNSPLHF
TGTGCCAGCAGTTCAACCCCCCAGGGAGGTAATTCACCCCTCCACTTT
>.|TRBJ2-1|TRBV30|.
CAWTDSNEQFF
TGTGCCTGGACAGATTCGAATGAGCAGTTCTTC
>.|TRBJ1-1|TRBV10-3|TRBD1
CAISTGTGVTEAFF
TGTGCCATCAGTACCGGGACAGGGGTCACTGAAGCTTTCTTT
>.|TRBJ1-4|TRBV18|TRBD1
CASSPRTGLNEKLFF
TGTGCCAGCTCACCAAGGACAGGCCTAAATGAAAAACTGTTTTTT
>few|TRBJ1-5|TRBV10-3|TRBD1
CAGRTGDQPQHF
TGTGCCGGCCGGACAGGGGATCAGCCCCAGCATTTT
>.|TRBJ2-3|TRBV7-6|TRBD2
CASSLGGGARIDTQYF
TGTGCCAGCAGCTTAGGGGGAGGGGCGCGGATAGATACGCAGTATTTT
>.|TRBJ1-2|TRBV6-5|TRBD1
CASSYTGGSGYTF
TGTGCCAGCAGTTACACAGGGGGCTCTGGCTACACCTTC
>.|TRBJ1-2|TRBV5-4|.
CASSLGEGGGYTF
TGTGCCAGCAGCTTGGGGGAGGGCGGTGGCTACACCTTC
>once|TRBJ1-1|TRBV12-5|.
CASGLMGEAEAFF
TGTGCTAGTGGTTTGATGGGGGAGGCTGAAGCTTTCTTT